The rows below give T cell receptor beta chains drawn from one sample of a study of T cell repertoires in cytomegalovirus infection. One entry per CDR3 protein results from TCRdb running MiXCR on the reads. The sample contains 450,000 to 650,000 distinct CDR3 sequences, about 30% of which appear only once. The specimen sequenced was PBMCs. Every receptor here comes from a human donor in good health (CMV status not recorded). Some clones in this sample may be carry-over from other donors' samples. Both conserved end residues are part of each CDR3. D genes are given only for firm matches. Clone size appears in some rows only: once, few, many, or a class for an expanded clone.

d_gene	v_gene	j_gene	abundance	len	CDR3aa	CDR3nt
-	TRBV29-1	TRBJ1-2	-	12	CSVGTGFYGYTF	TGCAGCGTTGGCACAGGGTTCTATGGCTACACCTTC
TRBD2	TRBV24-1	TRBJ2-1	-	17	CATSGNTPGTSGGWQFF	TGTGCCACCAGTGGCAACACCCCCGGGACTAGCGGAGGGTGGCAGTTCTTC
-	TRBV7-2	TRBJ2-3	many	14	CASSLADNRDTQYF	TGTGCCAGCAGCTTAGCCGACAACAGAGATACGCAGTATTTT
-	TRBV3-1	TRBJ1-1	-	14	CASSPGVLNTEAFF	TGTGCCAGCAGCCCGGGGGTACTGAACACTGAAGCTTTCTTT
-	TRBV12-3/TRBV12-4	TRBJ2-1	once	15	CASSPTTPNYNEQFF	TGTGCCAGCAGCCCTACCACCCCGAATTACAATGAGCAGTTCTTC
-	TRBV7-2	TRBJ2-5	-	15	CASSLVGTGSETQYF	TGTGCCAGCAGCTTAGTCGGGACGGGAAGTGAGACCCAGTACTTC
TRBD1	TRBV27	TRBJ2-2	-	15	CASTPTGGAAGELFF	TGTGCCAGCACCCCGACAGGGGGCGCCGCCGGGGAGCTGTTTTTT
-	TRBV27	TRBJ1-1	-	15	CASSLSRRGNTEAFF	TGTGCCAGCAGTTTATCACGGAGGGGGAACACTGAAGCTTTCTTT
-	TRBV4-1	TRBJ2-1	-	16	CASSQDHSRKNNEQFF	TGCGCCAGCAGCCAAGATCACTCACGAAAAAACAATGAGCAGTTCTTC
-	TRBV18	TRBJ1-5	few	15	CASSPMVTGNQPQHF	TGTGCCAGCTCACCGATGGTCACAGGCAATCAGCCCCAGCATTTT
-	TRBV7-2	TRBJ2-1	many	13	CASGFGGYNEQFF	TGTGCCAGCGGTTTTGGGGGTTACAATGAGCAGTTCTTC
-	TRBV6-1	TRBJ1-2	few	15	CAIERTRGAGYGYTF	TGTGCCATCGAACGAACCCGGGGGGCTGGCTATGGCTACACCTTC
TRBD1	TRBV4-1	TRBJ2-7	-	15	CASSRETGSYYEQYF	TGCGCCAGCAGCCGGGAGACAGGGTCCTATTACGAGCAGTACTTC
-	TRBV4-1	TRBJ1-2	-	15	CASSQEGPANYGYTF	TGCGCCAGCAGCCAAGAGGGCCCCGCTAACTATGGCTACACCTTC
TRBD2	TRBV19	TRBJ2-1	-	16	CASSMPGQASGNEQFF	TGTGCCAGTAGTATGCCCGGGCAGGCTAGCGGGAATGAGCAGTTCTTC
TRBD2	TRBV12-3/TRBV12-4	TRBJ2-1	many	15	CASSQTSGRVYEQFF	TGTGCCAGCAGTCAGACTAGCGGGAGAGTCTATGAGCAGTTCTTC
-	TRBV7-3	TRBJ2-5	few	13	CASSLDRKETQYF	TGTGCCAGCAGCCTGGACCGCAAAGAGACCCAGTACTTC
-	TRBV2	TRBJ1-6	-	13	CASSYSPGSPLHF	TGTGCCAGCAGTTATTCCCCCGGCTCACCCCTCCACTTT
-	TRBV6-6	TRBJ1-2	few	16	CASSYLNRQEGYGYTF	TGTGCCAGCAGTTACCTCAATAGACAAGAGGGCTATGGCTACACCTTC
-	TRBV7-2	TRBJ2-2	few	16	CASSLAEGGDTGELFF	TGTGCCAGCAGCTTAGCGGAGGGGGGGGACACCGGGGAGCTGTTTTTT
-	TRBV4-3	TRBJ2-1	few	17	CASSQDQASWSYNEQFF	TGCGCCAGCAGCCAAGATCAGGCTAGTTGGTCCTACAATGAGCAGTTCTTC
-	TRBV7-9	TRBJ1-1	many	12	CASSFENTEAFF	TGTGCCAGCAGCTTCGAGAACACTGAAGCTTTCTTT
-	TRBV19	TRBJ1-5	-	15	CASNKGTFYNQPQHF	TGTGCCAGTAATAAGGGGACATTTTATAATCAGCCCCAGCATTTT
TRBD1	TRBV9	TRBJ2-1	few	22	CASSVVEDYRRQGAHSYNEQFF	TGTGCCAGCAGCGTAGTGGAGGACTACAGAAGACAGGGGGCTCACTCCTACAATGAGCAGTTCTTC
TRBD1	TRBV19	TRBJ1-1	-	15	CASMAGTVKNTEAFF	TGTGCCAGTATGGCCGGGACAGTAAAGAACACTGAAGCTTTCTTT
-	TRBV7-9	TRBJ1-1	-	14	CASSLGDSWGEAFF	TGTGCCAGCAGCTTGGGGGACTCTTGGGGTGAAGCTTTCTTT